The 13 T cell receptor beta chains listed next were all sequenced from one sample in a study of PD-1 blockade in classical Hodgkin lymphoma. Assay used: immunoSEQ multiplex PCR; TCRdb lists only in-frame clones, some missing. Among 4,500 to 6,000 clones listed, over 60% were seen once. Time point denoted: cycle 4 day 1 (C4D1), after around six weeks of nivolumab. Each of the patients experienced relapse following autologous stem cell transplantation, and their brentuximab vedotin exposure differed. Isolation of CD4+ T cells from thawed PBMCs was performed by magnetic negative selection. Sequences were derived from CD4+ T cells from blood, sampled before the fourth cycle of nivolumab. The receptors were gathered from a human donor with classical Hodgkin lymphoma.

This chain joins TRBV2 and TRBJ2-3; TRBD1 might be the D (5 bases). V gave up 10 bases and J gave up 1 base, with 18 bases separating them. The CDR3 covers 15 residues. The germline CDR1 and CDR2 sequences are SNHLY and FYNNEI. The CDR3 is CATRKGVRGTDTQYF. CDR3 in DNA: TGTGCCACCCGGAAAGGGGTCAGGGGCACAGATACGCAGTATTTT.

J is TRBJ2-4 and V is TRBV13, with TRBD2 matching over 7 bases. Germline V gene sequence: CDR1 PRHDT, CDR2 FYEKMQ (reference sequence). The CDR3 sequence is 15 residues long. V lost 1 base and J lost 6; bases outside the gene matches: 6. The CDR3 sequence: CASSLAAPGGNIQYF. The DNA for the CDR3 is TGTGCCAGCAGCTTAGCCGCGCCGGGGGGAAACATTCAGTACTTC. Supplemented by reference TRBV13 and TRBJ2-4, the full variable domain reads AAGVIQSPRHLIKEKRETATLKCYPIPRHDTVYWYQQGPGQDPQFLISFYEKMQSDKGSIPDRFSAQQFSDYHSELNMSSLELGDSALYFCASSLAAPGGNIQYFGAGTRLSVL.

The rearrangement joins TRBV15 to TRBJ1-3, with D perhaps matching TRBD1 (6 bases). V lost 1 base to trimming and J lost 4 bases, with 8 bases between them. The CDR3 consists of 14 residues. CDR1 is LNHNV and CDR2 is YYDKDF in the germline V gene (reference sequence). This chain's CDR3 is CATSRGDNGNTIYF. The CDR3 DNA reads TGTGCCACCAGCAGAGGGGACAACGGAAACACCATATATTTT.

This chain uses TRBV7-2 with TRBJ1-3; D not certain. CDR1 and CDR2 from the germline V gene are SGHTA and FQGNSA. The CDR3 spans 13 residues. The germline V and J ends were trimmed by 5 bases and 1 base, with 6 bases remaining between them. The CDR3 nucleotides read TGTGCCAGCAGCCTCCGATCTGGAAACACCATATATTTT. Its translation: CASSLRSGNTIYF.

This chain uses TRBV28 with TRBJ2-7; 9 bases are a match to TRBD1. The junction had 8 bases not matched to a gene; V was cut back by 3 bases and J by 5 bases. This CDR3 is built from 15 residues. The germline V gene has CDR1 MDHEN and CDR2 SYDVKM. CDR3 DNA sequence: TGTGCCAGCAGTTTCTTAGGACAGGGGATCCACGAGCAGTACTTC. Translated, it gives CASSFLGQGIHEQYF.

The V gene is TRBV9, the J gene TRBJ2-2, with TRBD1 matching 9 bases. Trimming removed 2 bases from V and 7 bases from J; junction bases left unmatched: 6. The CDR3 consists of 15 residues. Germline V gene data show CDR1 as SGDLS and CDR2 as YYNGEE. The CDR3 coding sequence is TGTGCCAGCAGCGTCGAGACAGGGGGGAGCGGGGAGCTGTTTTTT. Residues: CASSVETGGSGELFF.

CDR3 nucleotide sequence: TGTGCCAGCAGCTTGGCCCTGGGGGCAGATACGCAGTATTTT. Its protein product is CASSLALGADTQYF. This chain connects TRBV5-5 to TRBJ2-3; D tentatively fits TRBD1 or TRBD2 (5 bases each). Germline values: CDR1 SGHKS, CDR2 YYEKEE (reference sequence). Trimming took off 0 bases at V and 4 bases at J, with 9 bases between the two ends. The CDR3 runs to 14 residues. The full variable domain, rest sourced from reference TRBV5-5 and TRBJ2-3, is DAGVTQSPTHLIKTRGQQVTLRCSPISGHKSVSWYQQVLGQGPQFIFQYYEKEERGRGNFPDRFSARQFPNYSSELNVNALLLGDSALYLCASSLALGADTQYFGPGTRLTVL.

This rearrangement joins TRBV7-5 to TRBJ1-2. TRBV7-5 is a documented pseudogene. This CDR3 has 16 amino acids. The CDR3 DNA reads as TGTGCCAGCAGCCCGCAGGGACGGCAGGGCGACTATGGCTACACCTTC. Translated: CASSPQGRQGDYGYTF.

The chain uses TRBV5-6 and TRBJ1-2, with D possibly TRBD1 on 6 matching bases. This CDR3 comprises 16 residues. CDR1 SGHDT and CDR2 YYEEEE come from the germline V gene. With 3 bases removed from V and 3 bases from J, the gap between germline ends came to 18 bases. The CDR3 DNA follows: TGTGCCAGCAGCTCGGGACACCGGACTGATGACTATGGCTACACCTTC. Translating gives CASSSGHRTDDYGYTF. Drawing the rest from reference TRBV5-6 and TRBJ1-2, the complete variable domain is DAGVTQSPTHLIKTRGQQVTLRCSPKSGHDTVSWYQQALGQGPQFIFQYYEEEERQRGNFPDRFSGHQFPNYSSELNVNALLLGDSALYLCASSSGHRTDDYGYTFGSGTRLTVV.

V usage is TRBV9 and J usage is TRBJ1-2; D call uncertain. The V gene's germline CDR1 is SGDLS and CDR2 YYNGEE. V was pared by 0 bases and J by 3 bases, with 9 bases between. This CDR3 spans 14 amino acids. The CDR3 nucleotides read TGTGCCAGCAGCGTAGCAAGTGCCTACTATGGCTACACCTTC. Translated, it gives CASSVASAYYGYTF.

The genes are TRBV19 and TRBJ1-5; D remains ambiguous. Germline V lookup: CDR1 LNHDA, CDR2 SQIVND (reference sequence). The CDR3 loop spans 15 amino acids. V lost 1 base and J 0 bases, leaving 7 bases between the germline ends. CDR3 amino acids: CASSIGGDSNQPQHF. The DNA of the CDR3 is TGTGCCAGTAGTATAGGGGGAGATAGCAATCAGCCCCAGCATTTT.

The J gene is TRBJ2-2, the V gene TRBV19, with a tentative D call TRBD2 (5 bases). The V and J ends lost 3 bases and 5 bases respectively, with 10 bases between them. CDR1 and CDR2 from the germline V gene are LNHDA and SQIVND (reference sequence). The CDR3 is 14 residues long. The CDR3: CASSMYGETGELFF. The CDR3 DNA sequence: TGTGCCAGTAGTATGTACGGGGAAACCGGGGAGCTGTTTTTT. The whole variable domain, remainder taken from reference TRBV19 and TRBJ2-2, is DGGITQSPKYLFRKEGQNVTLSCEQNLNHDAMYWYRQDPGQGLRLIYYSQIVNDFQKGDIAEGYSVSREKKESFPLTVTSAQKNPTAFYLCASSMYGETGELFFGEGSRLTVL.

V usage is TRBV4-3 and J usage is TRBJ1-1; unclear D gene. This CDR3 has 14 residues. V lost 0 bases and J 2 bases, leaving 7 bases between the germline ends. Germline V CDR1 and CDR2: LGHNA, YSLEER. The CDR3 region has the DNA TGCGCCAGCAGCCAAGATTGGAGAAACACTGAAGCTTTCTTT. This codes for CASSQDWRNTEAFF.